The 27 T cell receptor beta chains below all came from one sample that was sequenced in a study of CD8 T cells in ankylosing spondylitis. TCRdb recomputed calls from the 5' RACE reads with MiXCR, one row per CDR3 protein. The sample yields fewer than 550,000 distinct CDR3 sequences, roughly 5% seen once. Study outcomes and limitations: Several highly homologous variants made up a TCR beta motif, and this motif appeared characteristic of ankylosing spondylitis blood.

These TCRs' antigens remain unknown. Sequenced material: blood, either unsorted or a sorted T cell fraction (not recorded which). These receptors came from a male donor with ankylosing spondylitis.

In its sample, this clonotype was seen many times. The V and J genes are TRBV5-1 and TRBJ2-3, with D unclear. CDR3 length: 16 amino acids. Germline CDR1 and CDR2: SGHRS and YFSETQ. V lost 0 bases, J lost 3 bases, and 14 bases lay in between. The CDR3 bases are TGCGCCAGCAGCTTGGCTCAATCGGTTGGAACAGATACGCAGTATTTT. This codes for CASSLAQSVGTDTQYF.

This clonotype appeared a few times. The V call is TRBV10-3, the J call TRBJ2-7, with TRBD1 identical over 7 bases. CDR3 length equals 16 residues. From germline, CDR1 is ENHRY and CDR2 SYGVKD. The junction had 18 bases not matched to a gene; V was cut back by 7 bases and J by 6 bases. The CDR3 region is CAITPIPTTGSGEQYF. The CDR3 DNA follows: TGTGCCATCACCCCCATCCCGACGACAGGGTCGGGCGAGCAGTACTTC.

This clonotype was counted at least ten times. The J gene is TRBJ2-2, the V gene TRBV29-1, with 7 bases that match TRBD1. The germline gives CDR1 SQVTM, CDR2 ANQGSEA. V shed 7 bases and J 0 bases; nucleotides not matched to a gene: 5. The CDR3 spans 14 residues. The CDR3 DNA is TGCAGCGCGCTGGGACAGTCGAACACCGGGGAGCTGTTTTTT. Its translation is CSALGQSNTGELFF.

The CDR3 nucleotides are TGTGCCAGTAGTATCAGGGCATCGACCTACGAGCAGTACTTC. Translation: CASSIRASTYEQYF. The V call is TRBV19, the J call TRBJ2-7; maybe TRBD1 (5 bases). Trimming removed 3 bases at V and 2 bases at J, with 11 bases between. This CDR3 contains 14 residues. Germline V gene lookup returns CDR1 LNHDA and CDR2 SQIVND (reference sequence).

The sample holds many counts of this clonotype. The V call is TRBV4-3, the J call TRBJ1-1; D may be TRBD1 (6 bases). This CDR3 comprises 15 residues. CDR1 LGHNA and CDR2 YSLEER come from the germline V gene. Trimming stripped 1 base from V and 8 bases from J, with 17 bases between. The CDR3 DNA follows: TGCGCCAGCAGCCAAGGGTTAGGGGGGGAGTGGGAAGCTTTCTTT. Its translation: CASSQGLGGEWEAFF.

Details on this clonotype: A junction end diverges from the germline sequence, so it may reflect a read error. V and J are TRBV5-1 and TRBJ2-3; D gene ambiguous. Germline V gives CDR1 SGHRS, CDR2 YFSETQ. CDR3 size: 13 residues. The CDR3 here is CARSFGGGDTQYF. CDR3 in DNA: TGCGCCAGAAGCTTTGGCGGTGGAGATACGCAGTATTTT.

Ten or more counts support this clonotype. The rearrangement links TRBV5-1 to TRBJ1-6; D gene uncertain. The CDR3 spans 15 residues. Trimming took 4 bases from V and 6 from J, leaving 14 bases between them. CDR1 and CDR2 from the germline V gene are SGHRS and YFSETQ. CDR3 sequence (DNA): TGCGCCAGCAGCCCGACAACCATCGGTAATTCACCCCTCCACTTT. Translating it yields CASSPTTIGNSPLHF.

This clonotype was detected ten times or more. The chain joins TRBV10-3 to TRBJ1-2; 7 bases agree with TRBD1. The V gene end was trimmed by 6 bases and the J gene end by 4 bases; junction bases not matched to a gene: 5. Germline V gene data show CDR1 as ENHRY and CDR2 as SYGVKD. The CDR3 covers 13 residues. For the CDR3, the DNA is TGTGCCATCAGGGAGGACAGGAGCTATGGCTACACCTTC. This translates into CAIREDRSYGYTF.

This clonotype was seen many times. CDR3 DNA: TGTGCCAGCAGTTTAATAGGGGGTATTAGCACAGATACGCAGTATTTT. It specifies CASSLIGGISTDTQYF. The chain combines TRBV27 with TRBJ2-3, with D perhaps matching TRBD1 (6 bases). The length of the CDR3 is 16 residues. V lost 2 bases to trimming and J lost 0 bases, with 12 bases between them. CDR1 and CDR2 (germline): MNHEY, SMNVEV (reference sequence).

This clonotype was seen many times. The rearrangement joins TRBV7-2 to TRBJ1-5; D unclear. Germline V gives CDR1 SGHTA, CDR2 FQGNSA. The CDR3 extends over 13 amino acids. The V and J ends lost 10 bases and 5 bases respectively, with 15 bases between them. In DNA form, the CDR3 reads TGTGCCACATCCGGGTCTCGGGATCAGCCCCAGCATTTT. Its protein product is CATSGSRDQPQHF.

There are many counts of this clonotype. The rearrangement joins TRBV12-3 or TRBV12-4 to TRBJ1-1; D may be TRBD1 (5 bases). This CDR3 region has 14 residues. The V end was cut by 2 bases, the J end by 5 bases, with 12 bases between. As DNA, the CDR3 is TGTGCCAGCAGTTTAATTGAGGGGTGGACTGAAGCTTTCTTT. Translating gives CASSLIEGWTEAFF.

This clonotype was detected only a few times. This rearrangement joins TRBV4-2 to TRBJ2-3, with 8 bases fitting TRBD2. The CDR3 is 16 residues long. J gave up 2 bases and V 1 base, and 5 bases lay outside the gene matches. The germline gives CDR1 LGHNA, CDR2 YNFKEQ. CDR3 bases: TGTGCCAGCAGCCAAGGAGCGGGAGTTAACACAGATACGCAGTATTTT. It encodes CASSQGAGVNTDTQYF.

This clonotype was counted at least ten times. The rearrangement joins TRBV4-2 to TRBJ1-4, with no clear D. Trimming took off 1 base at V and 0 bases at J, with 9 bases between the two ends. Looked up from germline, CDR1 is LGHNA and CDR2 is YNFKEQ. CDR3 length: 16 residues. This chain's CDR3 is CASSQVGIATNEKLFF. For the CDR3, the DNA is TGTGCCAGCAGCCAAGTAGGGATTGCAACTAATGAAAAACTGTTTTTT.

This clonotype was seen a few times. V and J are TRBV5-1 and TRBJ1-1; 10 nucleotides match TRBD1. The CDR3 covers 15 residues. Per the germline V gene, CDR1 is SGHRS and CDR2 is YFSETQ. V trimming: 1 base; J trimming: 6 bases; junction bases outside the gene matches: 6. The CDR3 nucleotides read TGCGCCAGCAGCTTGAGGGACAGGGGAAAGGCTGAAGCTTTCTTT. It codes for CASSLRDRGKAEAFF.

Ten or more counts support this clonotype. The chain is built from TRBV20-1 and TRBJ1-1; D gene uncertain. Trimming took 4 bases from V and 4 from J, leaving 10 bases between them. Per germline, CDR1 DFQATT and CDR2 SNEGSKA (reference sequence). This CDR3 comprises 12 residues. In DNA form, the CDR3 reads TGCAGTGCTAATGACCCTAGCACTGAAGCTTTCTTT. Translated, it gives CSANDPSTEAFF.

The rearrangement uses TRBV25-1 and TRBJ2-3, with D possibly being TRBD2 (5 bases). Between the trimmed V and J ends, which lost 2 bases and 4 bases, there was a span of 13 bases. The CDR3 spans 15 residues. Per the germline V gene, CDR1 is MGHDK and CDR2 is SYGVNS. DNA for the CDR3: TGTGCCAGCAGTGAAGCGGTCCGAGGGCCAGATACGCAGTATTTT. The encoded protein is CASSEAVRGPDTQYF.

This chain connects TRBV20-1 to TRBJ1-6; D gene uncertain. The ends were cut back, 6 bases at V and 7 bases at J, with 16 bases in the middle. Germline values: CDR1 DFQATT, CDR2 SNEGSKA (reference sequence). The CDR3 spans 14 residues. The CDR3, as DNA: TGCAGTGCCCTGAACGCGTATTTGAATTCACCCCTCCACTTT. This codes for CSALNAYLNSPLHF.

This clonotype showed up many times. The chain has TRBV6-2 or TRBV6-3 and TRBJ1-2; D is uncertain. The germline V gene encodes CDR1 MNHEY and CDR2 SVGEGT. The CDR3 spans 15 residues. Deletions cut 4 bases from V and 4 bases from J, with 16 bases between. Here the CDR3 DNA reads TGTGCCAGCAGTTCACCTGGACGGAGGACCTATGGCTACACCTTC. It is translated as CASSSPGRRTYGYTF.

This clonotype was seen many times. At one end the junction does not follow the germline gene, possibly because of a read error. The V and J genes are TRBV7-7 and TRBJ2-7, with 8 positions matching TRBD1. The germline V gene encodes CDR1 SSHAT and CDR2 FNYEAQ (reference sequence). The CDR3 is 13 residues long. CDR3 amino acids: CASSVGQGREQYF. DNA of the CDR3: TGTGCTAGCAGCGTTGGACAGGGCAGAGAGCAGTACTTC.

Concerning this clonotype: This may be a read error: a much more frequent sequence differs by one nucleotide. V is TRBV5-1 and J is TRBJ2-1, with 11 bases fitting TRBD2. V was clipped by 0 bases and J by 4 bases; unmatched bases: 6. Per germline, CDR1 SGHRS and CDR2 YFSETQ. The CDR3 has 17 amino acids. CDR3 DNA sequence: TGCGCCAGCAGCTTGGCGAGTAGCGGGAGGGTTTACAATGAGCAGTTCTTC. The encoded protein is CASSLASSGRVYNEQFF.

Many counts were recorded for this clonotype. The chain recombines TRBV20-1 with TRBJ1-1; D is ambiguous. This CDR3 is 14 amino acids long. V gave up 0 bases and J gave up 0 bases, with 8 bases separating them. Germline loops: CDR1 DFQATT, CDR2 SNEGSKA (reference sequence). The CDR3 sequence: CSARERTVNTEAFF. DNA for the CDR3: TGCAGTGCTAGAGAGAGGACGGTGAACACTGAAGCTTTCTTT.

This clonotype was detected many times. The chain links TRBV7-2 to TRBJ2-7; 8 nucleotides agree with TRBD1. Germline assignment: CDR1 SGHTA and CDR2 FQGNSA. V gave up 3 bases and J gave up 1 base; unmatched junction bases: 2. This CDR3 has 14 amino acids. The CDR3 DNA follows: TGTGCCAGCAGCTTGGACAGGGTATCCTACGAGCAGTACTTC. It codes for CASSLDRVSYEQYF.

This clonotype was counted at least ten times. The chain carries TRBV9 and TRBJ2-5; weak D call: TRBD2 (6 bases). The ends were cut back, 4 bases at V and 2 bases at J, with 15 bases in the middle. The CDR3 consists of 15 residues. Per germline, CDR1 SGDLS and CDR2 YYNGEE. The CDR3 DNA is TGTGCCAGCAGCCTAGGGGCGGGGCGACAAGAGACCCAGTACTTC. Its protein product is CASSLGAGRQETQYF.

This clonotype was seen at least ten times. CDR3 DNA: TGTGCCAGCAGTTTATTGCCGGGAGTGGTCGGGGAGCTGTTTTTT. This codes for CASSLLPGVVGELFF. V gene TRBV12-3 or TRBV12-4 combines with J gene TRBJ2-2, with a weak D call TRBD2 (6 bases). The CDR3 sequence is 15 residues long. V shed 2 bases and J shed 7 bases, with 14 bases lying between them.

This clonotype was detected ten times or more. This chain uses TRBV6-1 with TRBJ2-7; the match to TRBD2 covers 10 bases. This CDR3 comprises 15 residues. Germline CDR1 reads MNHNS; CDR2 reads SASEGT. J gave up 4 bases and V 6 bases, and 9 bases lay outside the gene matches. CDR3 DNA: TGTGCCAGCAGATTTCTAGCGGGAGATCCGTACGAGCAGTACTTC. Translated, it gives CASRFLAGDPYEQYF.

This clonotype was picked up many times. The chain has TRBV6-5 and TRBJ1-6; no definite D call. The CDR3 consists of 16 residues. Trimming stripped 0 bases from V and 7 bases from J, with 13 bases between. Germline V gives CDR1 MNHEY, CDR2 SVGAGI. CDR3 region: CASSYSKKGSNSPLHF. The CDR3 bases are TGTGCCAGCAGTTACTCTAAGAAGGGAAGCAATTCACCCCTCCACTTT.

The rearrangement joins TRBV12-3 or TRBV12-4 to TRBJ2-1; perhaps TRBD2 as D (5 bases). The germline V and J ends were trimmed by 3 bases and 0 bases, with 15 bases remaining between them. This CDR3 is 17 amino acids long. CDR3 protein: CASSFGNSVSSYNEQFF. CDR3 in DNA: TGTGCCAGCAGTTTCGGGAACAGTGTTAGCTCCTACAATGAGCAGTTCTTC.